The rows below give T cell receptor beta chains drawn from one sample of a study of control samples from healthy donors and cancer patients. Profiling relied on immunoSEQ multiplex PCR, and the TCRdb table lists in-frame clones only, not all of them. The sample has approximately 130,000 clones, approximately 88% seen once. Source material: blood. These receptors all come from a man aged 45-65 years in good health. Each CDR3 is given with its conserved first and last residue. D genes are given only for firm matches.

cdr3_aa	cdr3_nt	j_call	v_call	d_call
CASSLPPAGGAETQYF	TGTGCCAGCAGCTTACCCCCAGCAGGGGGCGCAGAGACCCAGTACTTC	TRBJ2-5	TRBV7-6	TRBD1
CSVHQGLEDEQFF	TGCAGCGTTCACCAGGGGTTAGAGGATGAGCAGTTCTTC	TRBJ2-1	TRBV29-1	-
CASSQEGQGYNEQFF	TGCGCCAGCAGCCAAGAGGGACAGGGGTACAATGAGCAGTTCTTC	TRBJ2-1	TRBV4-1	TRBD1
CASSPRDNGRTIYF	TGCGCCAGCAGCCCCCGGGACAACGGCCGCACCATATATTTT	TRBJ1-3	TRBV5-1	-
CASTPMGGRTEAFF	TGTGCCAGTACCCCAATGGGCGGGCGGACTGAAGCTTTCTTT	TRBJ1-1	TRBV19	-
CASGGASFGETQYF	TGTGCCAGCGGGGGCGCTTCCTTCGGAGAGACCCAGTACTTC	TRBJ2-5	TRBV6-5	-
CATSDSASGDRPHEQFF	TGTGCCACCAGTGATTCGGCTAGCGGGGACCGCCCCCATGAGCAGTTCTTC	TRBJ2-1	TRBV24-1	TRBD2
CASSDPPSLGFSGNTIYF	TGTGCCAGCAGCGACCCGCCTAGTTTGGGGTTCTCTGGAAACACCATATATTTT	TRBJ1-3	TRBV9	-
CASSPAGWSGTDTQYF	TGTGCCAGCAGTCCGGCGGGGTGGAGCGGCACAGATACGCAGTATTTT	TRBJ2-3	TRBV3-1/TRBV3-2	-
CASSGRGTSNEQFF	TGTGCCAGTAGTGGGCGGGGGACGAGCAATGAGCAGTTCTTC	TRBJ2-1	TRBV19	TRBD2